Listed here are 32 T cell receptor beta chains from one sample, sequenced in a study of beta chain features in type 1 diabetes. Reverse transcribing all isolated RNA meant expressed TCRB transcripts were sequenced. The table came from immunoSEQ multiplex PCR; TCRdb's copy has only in-frame clones and leaves some out. The data show almost 350,000 clones, roughly 8% seen once. Sequencing was done on a sample of central memory CD4+ T cells from blood. These receptors originate from a woman younger than 30 in good health.

The chain has TRBV7-9 and TRBJ2-1, with D possibly called TRBD1 or TRBD2 (5 bases each). Per the germline V gene, CDR1 is SEHNR and CDR2 is FQNEAQ (reference sequence). There are 13 residues in the CDR3. The V end lost 3 bases, the J end lost 6 bases, and 9 bases lay between the germline ends. The CDR3 nucleotides read TGTGCCAGCAGCTTCGGGACCACCAATGAGCAGTTCTTC. Its protein is CASSFGTTNEQFF.

This clone was detected a few times. The V and J genes are TRBV27 and TRBJ1-1; 9 nucleotides align to TRBD1. Germline V CDR1 and CDR2: MNHEY, SMNVEV (reference sequence). Trimming removed 6 bases from V and 1 base from J; junction bases left unmatched: 6. CDR3 size: 15 residues. CDR3 in DNA: TGTGCCAGCAGCCGGGGACAGGGTTGGAACACTGAAGCTTTCTTT. Encoded protein: CASSRGQGWNTEAFF.

This clone appeared a few times. The gene calls are TRBV6-5 and TRBJ1-5; D call uncertain. Germline CDR1 reads MNHEY; CDR2 reads SVGAGI. CDR3 size: 13 residues. The germline V and J ends were trimmed by 6 bases and 0 bases, with 6 bases remaining between them. CDR3 loop: CASRHYSNQPQHF. Here the CDR3 DNA reads TGTGCCAGCAGGCATTATAGCAATCAGCCCCAGCATTTT.

V is TRBV7-2 and J is TRBJ2-7, with D possibly matching TRBD2 (5 bases). Germline V gene lookup returns CDR1 SGHTA and CDR2 FQGNSA. CDR3 size: 14 residues. Trimming took 6 bases from V and 3 from J, leaving 15 bases between them. The CDR3 DNA sequence: TGTGCCAGCAGGGCGTCAGGCGGGCACTACGAGCAGTACTTC. Protein: CASRASGGHYEQYF. The full variable domain, rest sourced from reference TRBV7-2 and TRBJ2-7, is GAGVSQSPSNKVTEKGKDVELRCDPISGHTALYWYRQSLGQGLEFLIYFQGNSAPDKSGLPSDRFSAERTGGSVSTLTIQRTQQEDSAVYLCASRASGGHYEQYFGPGTRLTVT.

This clone turned up a few times. The V and J genes are TRBV27 and TRBJ2-7; 10 nucleotides line up with TRBD2. V was pared by 3 bases and J by 6 bases, with 5 bases of the junction left unmatched. The germline V gene has CDR1 MNHEY and CDR2 SMNVEV (reference sequence). This CDR3 is built from 14 residues. The CDR3: CASSFSGGIFEQYF. CDR3 coding DNA: TGTGCCAGCAGTTTTAGCGGGGGGATTTTCGAGCAGTACTTC.

The table lists this clone with many counts. The chain is built from TRBV4-3 and TRBJ1-2; 7 bases are shared with TRBD1. Germline CDR1 LGHNA, CDR2 YSLEER. The J segment lost 8 bases and the V segment lost 2 bases, leaving 11 bases of the junction unmatched. This CDR3 contains 15 residues. The DNA for the CDR3 is TGCGCCAGCAGCCAACGCCTACAGGGGTTGGGCGGCTACACCTTC. It codes for CASSQRLQGLGGYTF.

This clone showed up just a few times. The chain links TRBV29-1 to TRBJ2-1; 10 bases align to TRBD1. This CDR3 spans 14 amino acids. From germline, CDR1 is SQVTM and CDR2 ANQGSEA. With 7 bases clipped from V and 5 bases from J, the junction kept 8 bases outside the gene matches. The CDR3 DNA sequence: TGCAGCGGAACAGACAGGGGGCCTCACAATGAGCAGTTCTTC. Its translation: CSGTDRGPHNEQFF.

V and J are TRBV5-1 and TRBJ1-1; TRBD1 matches at 7 bases. Germline CDR1 reads SGHRS; CDR2 reads YFSETQ. This CDR3 is 16 amino acids long. Germline trimming cut 7 bases from V and 2 bases from J; bases unmatched to any gene: 14. The DNA for the CDR3 is TGCGCCAGCTCGACAGGGCGAAAGCCAGAAAACACTGAAGCTTTCTTT. Amino acids: CASSTGRKPENTEAFF.

This clone was counted between two and nine times. The chain couples TRBV2 to TRBJ2-1; D may match TRBD1 or TRBD2 (6 bases each). Per the germline V gene, CDR1 is SNHLY and CDR2 is FYNNEI. This CDR3 comprises 14 residues. The V gene lost 5 bases and the J gene lost 9 bases, with 17 bases spanning the gap. The CDR3 DNA is TGTGCCAGCAGTCGAGGGGGGAGCTCTGGTGAGCAGTTCTTC. It specifies CASSRGGSSGEQFF. Looking up the rest from reference TRBV2 and TRBJ2-1 gives the full variable domain: EPEVTQTPSHQVTQMGQEVILRCVPISNHLYFYWYRQILGQKVEFLVSFYNNEISEKSEIFDDQFSVERPDGSNFTLKIRSTKLEDSAMYFCASSRGGSSGEQFFGPGTRLTVL.

This clone was seen a handful of times. V gene TRBV5-4 combines with J gene TRBJ2-1; 8 nucleotides align to TRBD2. The CDR3 runs 18 residues. From germline, CDR1 is SGHNT and CDR2 YYREEE (reference sequence). Trimming at V came to 2 bases and at J to 6 bases, leaving 16 bases not matched to a gene. The CDR3: CASSLDARGTSEFNEQFF. CDR3 DNA sequence: TGTGCCAGCAGCTTAGACGCACGGGGGACTAGTGAATTCAATGAGCAGTTCTTC.

This clone appeared many times. The chain combines TRBV6-4 with TRBJ2-2, with 7 positions matching TRBD2. With 8 bases clipped from V and 5 bases from J, the junction kept 5 bases outside the gene matches. The CDR3 is 13 residues long. Germline loops: CDR1 MRHNA, CDR2 SNTAGT. This chain's CDR3 is CASSREETGELFF. CDR3 sequence (DNA): TGTGCCAGCTCACGGGAGGAGACCGGGGAGCTGTTTTTT.

This clone was counted between two and nine times. The V call is TRBV28, the J call TRBJ1-6; TRBD1 aligns across 7 bases. CDR1 is MDHEN and CDR2 is SYDVKM in the germline V gene. The CDR3 spans 15 residues. The ends lost 5 bases at V and 6 bases at J; junction bases unmatched: 7. This CDR3 is CASSRGGQANSPLHF. As DNA, the CDR3 is TGTGCCAGCAGTCGGGGAGGACAGGCTAATTCACCCCTCCACTTT.

The chain joins TRBV7-2 to TRBJ1-2, with a possible D match to TRBD1 (5 bases). The length of the CDR3 is 14 residues. The V end lost 2 bases, the J end lost 6 bases, and 13 bases lay between the germline ends. Germline V gene data show CDR1 as SGHTA and CDR2 as FQGNSA. CDR3 DNA: TGTGCCAGCAGCTTATACACCGAGGGGAATGGCTACACCTTC. Protein product: CASSLYTEGNGYTF.

This clone has only a few counts. This chain connects TRBV5-5 to TRBJ2-1; 8 nucleotides agree with TRBD2. The ends lost 0 bases at V and 6 bases at J; junction bases unmatched: 5. Germline-derived CDR1 and CDR2 are SGHKS and YYEKEE (reference sequence). The CDR3 has 15 residues. The CDR3 region is CASSLAREGLNEQFF. In DNA, the CDR3 is TGTGCCAGCAGCTTGGCTCGGGAGGGCCTCAATGAGCAGTTCTTC.

This clone was found a few times. The V and J genes are TRBV10-3 and TRBJ1-4; D is perhaps TRBD1 (6 bases). The CDR3 has 15 residues. Per the germline V gene, CDR1 is ENHRY and CDR2 is SYGVKD. The V and J ends lost 6 bases and 2 bases respectively, with 13 bases between them. The CDR3 sequence is CAISRSGETNEKLFF. CDR3 bases: TGTGCCATCAGCCGCTCAGGGGAGACTAATGAAAAACTGTTTTTT.

J is TRBJ2-2 and V is TRBV28; D unclear. Trimming removed 3 bases from V and 8 bases from J, with 10 bases in between. This CDR3 has 13 residues. From germline, CDR1 is MDHEN and CDR2 SYDVKM. The chain's CDR3 is CASSFQLRGELFF. The CDR3 nucleotides are TGTGCCAGCAGTTTCCAACTTCGAGGGGAGCTGTTTTTT.

This clone was seen more than once but under ten times. The chain employs TRBV4-1 and TRBJ2-3; possible D gene TRBD2, 5 bases. Germline V gene sequence: CDR1 MGHRA, CDR2 YSYEKL. The CDR3 length is 16 residues. Trimming took off 4 bases at V and 4 bases at J, with 18 bases between the two ends. As DNA, the CDR3 is TGCGCCAGCAGCCGAACTAGTGGAATCACCGCAGATACGCAGTATTTT. Encoded protein: CASSRTSGITADTQYF.

This clone was found a few times. The V gene is TRBV1, the J gene TRBJ2-1; no DNA check was done on the table's D call, TRBD2. TRBV1 is a recognized pseudogene. CDR3 size: 17 residues. CDR3 residues: CTSSQDLSTSGTHEQFF. For the CDR3, the DNA is TGCACCAGCAGCCAAGATTTATCGACTAGCGGGACCCATGAGCAGTTCTTC.

In this sample, this clone turned up many times. The V and J genes are TRBV2 and TRBJ1-2; D uncertain. Germline V lookup: CDR1 SNHLY, CDR2 FYNNEI. The CDR3 consists of 13 residues. The V end was cut by 6 bases, the J end by 5 bases, with 13 bases between. DNA of the CDR3: TGTGCCAGCAGCCCGTCCGCAGGTTATGGCTACACCTTC. Amino acid sequence: CASSPSAGYGYTF.

This sequence joins TRBV6-6 and TRBJ2-7; the D is unclear. CDR3 length: 15 amino acids. Per the germline V gene, CDR1 is MNHNY and CDR2 is SVGAGI (reference sequence). V was trimmed by 7 bases and J by 3 bases, leaving 19 bases between them. The CDR3 DNA reads TGTGCCAGCAAATTACGGTCGGGTCAGGACTACGAGCAGTACTTC. Amino acids: CASKLRSGQDYEQYF.

This chain connects TRBV29-1 to TRBJ2-7; 13 nucleotides line up with TRBD2. This CDR3 is 15 amino acids long. Unmatched junction bases numbered 10, after V lost 6 bases and J lost 5 bases. Germline CDR1 is SQVTM and CDR2 is ANQGSEA. The CDR3: CSVATGLAGINEQYF. CDR3 in DNA: TGCAGCGTCGCGACGGGACTAGCGGGAATCAACGAGCAGTACTTC.

This clone has a handful of counts. The chain is built from TRBV6-5 and TRBJ2-3, with no clear D. Germline V gene lookup returns CDR1 MNHEY and CDR2 SVGAGI. The V gene lost 3 bases and the J gene lost 2 bases, with 6 bases spanning the gap. This CDR3 contains 13 residues. The CDR3 protein is CASSYLYTDTQYF. The CDR3 DNA sequence: TGTGCCAGCAGTTATCTGTACACAGATACGCAGTATTTT.

This clone was observed a handful of times. The chain combines TRBV11-1 with TRBJ2-7; 8 bases map to TRBD2. Germline lookup yields CDR1 SGHAT and CDR2 FQDESV (reference sequence). The CDR3 is 16 amino acids. V lost 4 bases and J lost 0; bases outside the gene matches: 8. The CDR3 reads CASSSTYSGSSYEQYF. In DNA, the CDR3 is TGTGCCAGCAGCTCGACGTACAGCGGGAGCTCCTACGAGCAGTACTTC.

This clone was counted a few times. The rearrangement uses TRBV18 and TRBJ2-6; tentatively, D is TRBD1 or TRBD2 (5 bases each). This CDR3 contains 18 residues. V was trimmed by 1 base and J by 0 bases, leaving 13 bases between them. Germline V gene lookup returns CDR1 KGHSH and CDR2 LQKENI. The CDR3 DNA reads TGTGCCAGCTCACCACGTCCCGGGACCCACTCTGGGGCCAACGTCCTGACTTTC. Translated: CASSPRPGTHSGANVLTF. The complete variable domain, with remaining parts taken from reference TRBV18 and TRBJ2-6, reads NAGVMQNPRHLVRRRGQEARLRCSPMKGHSHVYWYRQLPEEGLKFMVYLQKENIIDESGMPKERFSAEFPKEGPSILRIQQVVRGDSAAYFCASSPRPGTHSGANVLTFGAGSRLTVL.

This clone has more than one count but fewer than ten. The genes are TRBV4-2 and TRBJ2-7; perhaps TRBD2 as D (5 bases). CDR3 size: 13 residues. From germline, CDR1 is LGHNA and CDR2 YNFKEQ. The V and J ends lost 0 bases and 5 bases respectively, with 8 bases between them. CDR3 in DNA: TGTGCCAGCAGCCAAGATCACGGGGACGAGCAGTACTTC. This gives the protein CASSQDHGDEQYF.

This clone was seen a few times. The J gene is TRBJ1-5, the V gene TRBV18; tentatively, D is TRBD1 (5 bases). Trimming removed 4 bases from V and 4 bases from J, with 11 bases in between. The CDR3 is made up of 14 amino acids. The V gene's germline CDR1 is KGHSH and CDR2 LQKENI. The CDR3 region has the DNA TGTGCCAGCTCACAGGGACGGAAGAATCAGCCCCAGCATTTT. Its translation is CASSQGRKNQPQHF.

This clone showed up just a few times. The chain carries TRBV5-1 and TRBJ2-6; no firm D call. The CDR3 contains 14 residues. V lost 1 base, J lost 0 bases, and 2 bases lay in between. In germline, CDR1 is SGHRS, CDR2 YFSETQ. The CDR3 loop reads CASSLSSGANVLTF. As DNA, the CDR3 is TGCGCCAGCAGCTTGTCCTCTGGGGCCAACGTCCTGACTTTC.

The V gene is TRBV5-4, the J gene TRBJ2-7; 8 bases fit TRBD1. This CDR3 has 13 residues. V was pared by 2 bases and J by 7 bases, with 5 bases of the junction left unmatched. CDR1 is SGHNT, CDR2 YYREEE, per germline (reference sequence). The CDR3 region is CASSFDRGEEQYF. The CDR3 region has the DNA TGTGCCAGCAGCTTCGACAGGGGTGAAGAGCAGTACTTC.

This clone was counted a few times. The chain uses TRBV2 and TRBJ2-7; D is uncertain. The CDR3 consists of 12 residues. Per the germline V gene, CDR1 is SNHLY and CDR2 is FYNNEI. V was shortened by 9 bases and J by 2 bases, with 11 bases between the two germline ends. The CDR3 DNA reads TGTGCCAGTGGGCTGGAGACCTACGAGCAGTACTTC. Protein product: CASGLETYEQYF.

The rearrangement links TRBV7-9 to TRBJ2-3; no definite D call. Germline V gene sequence: CDR1 SEHNR, CDR2 FQNEAQ (reference sequence). The CDR3 contains 12 residues. Trimming left V 4 bases short and J 5 bases short, with 7 bases between. The CDR3 loop is CASSSQRDTQYF. DNA of the CDR3: TGTGCCAGCAGCTCACAGCGAGATACGCAGTATTTT. Using reference TRBV7-9 and TRBJ2-3 for the parts outside the CDR3, the full variable domain is DTGVSQNPRHKITKRGQNVTFRCDPISEHNRLYWYRQTLGQGPEFLTYFQNEAQLEKSRLLSDRFSAERPKGSFSTLEIQRTEQGDSAMYLCASSSQRDTQYFGPGTRLTVL.

The sample holds a few counts of this clone. Distinct nucleotide sequences in the sample also encode this CDR3. The chain employs TRBV29-1 and TRBJ2-1, with no clear D. Trimming cost V 2 bases and J 0 bases, with 11 bases left between them. This CDR3 is built from 15 residues. Per the germline V gene, CDR1 is SQVTM and CDR2 is ANQGSEA. The CDR3 loop reads CSVERPGSSYNEQFF. The DNA of the CDR3 is TGCAGCGTTGAACGTCCGGGTAGCTCCTACAATGAGCAGTTCTTC.

A few counts support this clone. This rearrangement joins TRBV20-1 to TRBJ1-1, with no clear D. CDR3 size: 9 residues. Germline CDR1 and CDR2: DFQATT and SNEGSKA (reference sequence). Between the trimmed V and J ends, which lost 6 bases and 5 bases, there was a span of 4 bases. The CDR3 here is CSAGTEAFF. The CDR3 DNA is TGCAGTGCCGGGACTGAAGCTTTCTTT.